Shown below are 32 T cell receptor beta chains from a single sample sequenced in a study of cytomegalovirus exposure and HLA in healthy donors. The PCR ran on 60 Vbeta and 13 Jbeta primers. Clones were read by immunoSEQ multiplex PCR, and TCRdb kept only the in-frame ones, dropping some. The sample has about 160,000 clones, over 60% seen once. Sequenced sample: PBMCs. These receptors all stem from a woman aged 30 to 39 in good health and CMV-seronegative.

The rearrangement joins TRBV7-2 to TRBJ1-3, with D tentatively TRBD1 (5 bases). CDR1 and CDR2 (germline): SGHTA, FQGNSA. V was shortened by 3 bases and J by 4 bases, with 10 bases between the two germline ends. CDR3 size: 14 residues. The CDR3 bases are TGTGCCAGCAGCTTTGGGGCCAACGGAAACACCATATATTTT. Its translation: CASSFGANGNTIYF.

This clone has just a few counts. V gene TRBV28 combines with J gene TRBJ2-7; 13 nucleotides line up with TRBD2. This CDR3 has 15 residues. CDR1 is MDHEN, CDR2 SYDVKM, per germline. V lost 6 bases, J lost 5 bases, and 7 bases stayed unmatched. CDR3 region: CASREGTSGTHEQYF. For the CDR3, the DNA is TGTGCCAGCAGGGAAGGGACTAGCGGGACCCACGAGCAGTACTTC.

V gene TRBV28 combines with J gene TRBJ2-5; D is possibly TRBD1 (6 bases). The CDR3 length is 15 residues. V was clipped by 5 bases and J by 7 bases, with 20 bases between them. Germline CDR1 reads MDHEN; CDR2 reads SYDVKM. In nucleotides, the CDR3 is TGTGCCAGCAGTGCCCCCCTACAGGGAAGTACGACCCAGTACTTC. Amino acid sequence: CASSAPLQGSTTQYF.

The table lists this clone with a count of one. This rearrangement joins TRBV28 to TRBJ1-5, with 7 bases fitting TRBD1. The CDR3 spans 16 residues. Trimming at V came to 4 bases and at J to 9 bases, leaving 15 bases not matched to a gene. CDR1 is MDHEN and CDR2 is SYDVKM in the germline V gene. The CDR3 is CASSSTIDRAKGPQHF. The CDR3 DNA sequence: TGTGCCAGCAGTTCCACTATCGACAGGGCCAAAGGGCCCCAGCATTTT.

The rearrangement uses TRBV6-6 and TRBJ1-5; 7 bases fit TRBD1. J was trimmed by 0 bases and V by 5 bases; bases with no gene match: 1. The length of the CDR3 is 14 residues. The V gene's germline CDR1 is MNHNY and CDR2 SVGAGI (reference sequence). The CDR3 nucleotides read TGTGCCAGCAGTAGGACAGGTAGCAATCAGCCCCAGCATTTT. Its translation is CASSRTGSNQPQHF.

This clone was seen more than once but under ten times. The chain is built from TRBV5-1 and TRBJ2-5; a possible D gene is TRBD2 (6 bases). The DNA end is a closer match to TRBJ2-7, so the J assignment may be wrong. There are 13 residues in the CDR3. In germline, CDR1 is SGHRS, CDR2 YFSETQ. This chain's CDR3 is CASGGTDSYEQYF. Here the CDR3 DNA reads TGCGCCAGCGGGGGGACTGACTCCTACGAGCAGTACTTC.

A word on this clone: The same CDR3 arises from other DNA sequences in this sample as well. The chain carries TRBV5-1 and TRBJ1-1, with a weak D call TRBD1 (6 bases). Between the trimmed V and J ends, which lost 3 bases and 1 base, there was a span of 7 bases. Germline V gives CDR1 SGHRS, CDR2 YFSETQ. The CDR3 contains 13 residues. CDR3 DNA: TGCGCCAGCAGCTGGGACACGAACACTGAAGCTTTCTTT. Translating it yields CASSWDTNTEAFF. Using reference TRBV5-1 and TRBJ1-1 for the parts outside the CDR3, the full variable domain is KAGVTQTPRYLIKTRGQQVTLSCSPISGHRSVSWYQQTPGQGLQFLFEYFSETQRNKGNFPGRFSGRQFSNSRSEMNVSTLELGDSALYLCASSWDTNTEAFFGQGTRLTVV.

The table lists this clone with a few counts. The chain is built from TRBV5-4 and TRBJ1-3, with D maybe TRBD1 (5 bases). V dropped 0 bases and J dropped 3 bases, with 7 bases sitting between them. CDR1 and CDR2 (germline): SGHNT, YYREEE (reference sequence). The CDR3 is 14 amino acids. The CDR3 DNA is TGTGCCAGCAGCTTGGGGACACGTGGAAACACCATATATTTT. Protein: CASSLGTRGNTIYF.

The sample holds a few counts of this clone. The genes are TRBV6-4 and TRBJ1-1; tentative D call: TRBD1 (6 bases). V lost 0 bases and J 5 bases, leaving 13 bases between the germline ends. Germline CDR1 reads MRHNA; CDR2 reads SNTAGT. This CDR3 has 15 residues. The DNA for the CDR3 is TGTGCCAGCAGTGACTCGCCAGGGGCGCGGACTGAAGCTTTCTTT. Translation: CASSDSPGARTEAFF.

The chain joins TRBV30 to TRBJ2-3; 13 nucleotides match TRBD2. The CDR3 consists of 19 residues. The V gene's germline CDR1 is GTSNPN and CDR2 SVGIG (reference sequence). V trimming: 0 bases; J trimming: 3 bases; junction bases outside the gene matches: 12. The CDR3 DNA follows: TGTGCCTGGAGTGTAGGTCAGACCAAGACTAGCGGGAGGACAGATACGCAGTATTTT. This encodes CAWSVGQTKTSGRTDTQYF.

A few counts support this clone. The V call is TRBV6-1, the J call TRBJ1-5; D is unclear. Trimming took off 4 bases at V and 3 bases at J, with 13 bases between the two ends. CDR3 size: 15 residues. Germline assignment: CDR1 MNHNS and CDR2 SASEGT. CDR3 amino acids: CASSVLLEHNQPQHF. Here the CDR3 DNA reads TGTGCCAGCAGTGTTTTGTTAGAGCACAATCAGCCCCAGCATTTT.

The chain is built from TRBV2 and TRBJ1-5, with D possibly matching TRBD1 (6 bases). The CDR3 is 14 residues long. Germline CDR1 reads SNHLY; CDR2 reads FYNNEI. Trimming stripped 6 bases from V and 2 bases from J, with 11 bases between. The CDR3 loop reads CASRVRGGNQPQHF. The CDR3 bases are TGTGCCAGCAGGGTCAGGGGTGGCAATCAGCCCCAGCATTTT.

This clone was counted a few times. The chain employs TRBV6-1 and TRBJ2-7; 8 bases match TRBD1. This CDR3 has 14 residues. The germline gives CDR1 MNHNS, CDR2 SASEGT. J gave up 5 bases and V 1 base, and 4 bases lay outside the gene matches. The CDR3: CASSEVAGGDEQYF. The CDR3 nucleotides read TGTGCCAGCAGTGAAGTAGCAGGGGGCGACGAGCAGTACTTC.

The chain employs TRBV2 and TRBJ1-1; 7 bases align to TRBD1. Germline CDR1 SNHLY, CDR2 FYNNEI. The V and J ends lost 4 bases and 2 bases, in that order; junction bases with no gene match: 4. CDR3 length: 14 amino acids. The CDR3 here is CASSAGTANTEAFF. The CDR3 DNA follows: TGTGCCAGCAGTGCCGGGACAGCAAACACTGAAGCTTTCTTT.

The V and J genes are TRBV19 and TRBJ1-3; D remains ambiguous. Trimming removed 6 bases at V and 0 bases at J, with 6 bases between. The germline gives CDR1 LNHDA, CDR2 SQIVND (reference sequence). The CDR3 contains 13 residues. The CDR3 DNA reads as TGTGCCAGTAGGGCTCTCTCTGGAAACACCATATATTTT. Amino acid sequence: CASRALSGNTIYF.

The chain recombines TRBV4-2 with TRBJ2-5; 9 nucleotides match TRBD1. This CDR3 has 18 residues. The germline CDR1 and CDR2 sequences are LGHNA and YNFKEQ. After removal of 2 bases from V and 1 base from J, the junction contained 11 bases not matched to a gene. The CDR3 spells CASSQPFAGTGSQETQYF. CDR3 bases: TGTGCCAGCAGCCAACCTTTCGCGGGGACAGGGAGCCAAGAGACCCAGTACTTC.

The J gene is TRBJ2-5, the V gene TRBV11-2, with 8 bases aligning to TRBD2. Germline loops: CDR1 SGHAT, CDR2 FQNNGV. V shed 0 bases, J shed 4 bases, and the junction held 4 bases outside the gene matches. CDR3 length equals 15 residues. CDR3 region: CASSLDPGGRETQYF. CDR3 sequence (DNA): TGTGCCAGCAGCTTAGACCCGGGGGGGCGAGAGACCCAGTACTTC. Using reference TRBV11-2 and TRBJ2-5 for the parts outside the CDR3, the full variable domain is EAGVAQSPRYKIIEKRQSVAFWCNPISGHATLYWYQQILGQGPKLLIQFQNNGVVDDSQLPKDRFSAERLKGVDSTLKIQPAKLEDSAVYLCASSLDPGGRETQYFGPGTRLLVL.

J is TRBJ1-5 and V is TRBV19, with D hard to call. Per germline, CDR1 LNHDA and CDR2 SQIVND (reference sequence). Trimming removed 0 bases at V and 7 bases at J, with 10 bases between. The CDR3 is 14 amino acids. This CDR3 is CASSIERVWQPQHF. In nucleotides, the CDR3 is TGTGCCAGTAGTATAGAACGGGTGTGGCAGCCCCAGCATTTT.

Here the CDR3 reads CAIARVGSTDTQYF. CDR3 coding DNA: TGTGCCATCGCTCGAGTTGGTAGCACAGATACGCAGTATTTT. The chain combines TRBV10-3 with TRBJ2-3; D gene unclear. The CDR3 is 14 amino acids. Trimming took off 8 bases at V and 0 bases at J, with 12 bases between the two ends. Germline CDR1 ENHRY, CDR2 SYGVKD.

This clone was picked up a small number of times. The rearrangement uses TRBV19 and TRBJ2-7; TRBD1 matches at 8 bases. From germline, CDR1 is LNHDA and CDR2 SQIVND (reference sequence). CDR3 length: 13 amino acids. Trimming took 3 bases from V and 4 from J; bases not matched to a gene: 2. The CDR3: CASSMTGDYEQYF. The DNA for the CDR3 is TGTGCCAGTAGTATGACAGGGGATTACGAGCAGTACTTC.

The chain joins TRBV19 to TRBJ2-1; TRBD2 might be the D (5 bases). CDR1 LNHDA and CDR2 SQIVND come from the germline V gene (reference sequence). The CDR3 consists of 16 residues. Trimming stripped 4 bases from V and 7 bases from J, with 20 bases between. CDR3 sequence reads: CASSTIGGRTSNEQFF. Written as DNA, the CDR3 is TGTGCCAGTAGTACGATCGGCGGGCGAACATCGAATGAGCAGTTCTTC.

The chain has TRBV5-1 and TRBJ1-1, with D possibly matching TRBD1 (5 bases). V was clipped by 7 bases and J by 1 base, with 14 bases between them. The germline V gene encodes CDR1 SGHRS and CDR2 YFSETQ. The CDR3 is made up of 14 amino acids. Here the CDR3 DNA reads TGCGCCAGCTACCCTGGGGGGGGGAACACTGAAGCTTTCTTT. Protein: CASYPGGGNTEAFF.

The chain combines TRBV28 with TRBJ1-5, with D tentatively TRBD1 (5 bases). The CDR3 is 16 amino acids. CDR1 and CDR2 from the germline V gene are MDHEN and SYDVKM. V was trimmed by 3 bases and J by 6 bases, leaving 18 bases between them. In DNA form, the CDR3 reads TGTGCCAGCAGTTTCAGAGCTCCTGGGGGGAGTCAGCCCCAGCATTTT. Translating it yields CASSFRAPGGSQPQHF.

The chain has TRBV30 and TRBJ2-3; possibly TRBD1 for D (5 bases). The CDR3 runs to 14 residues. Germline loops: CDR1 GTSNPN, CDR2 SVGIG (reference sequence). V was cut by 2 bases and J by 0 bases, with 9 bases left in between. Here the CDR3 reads CAWSQGASTDTQYF. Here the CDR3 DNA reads TGTGCCTGGAGTCAAGGGGCTAGCACAGATACGCAGTATTTT.

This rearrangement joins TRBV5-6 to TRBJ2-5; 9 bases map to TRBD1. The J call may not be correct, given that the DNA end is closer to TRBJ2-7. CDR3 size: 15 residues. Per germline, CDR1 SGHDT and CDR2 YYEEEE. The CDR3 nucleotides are TGTGCCAGCAGCTTGGACAGGGGGCAGCACTACGAGCAGTACTTC. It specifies CASSLDRGQHYEQYF.

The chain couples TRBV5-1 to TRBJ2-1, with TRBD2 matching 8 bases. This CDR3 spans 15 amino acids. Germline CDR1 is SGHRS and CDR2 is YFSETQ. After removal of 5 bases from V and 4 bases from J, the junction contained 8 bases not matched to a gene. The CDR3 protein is CASSGDGGGYNEQFF. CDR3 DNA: TGCGCCAGCAGTGGGGACGGGGGGGGTTACAATGAGCAGTTCTTC.

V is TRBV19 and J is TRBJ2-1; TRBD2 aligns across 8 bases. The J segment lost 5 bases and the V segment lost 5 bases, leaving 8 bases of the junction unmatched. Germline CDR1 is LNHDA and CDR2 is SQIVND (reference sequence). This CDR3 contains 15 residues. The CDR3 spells CASSPTSGRDNEQFF. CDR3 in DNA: TGTGCCAGTAGTCCTACTAGCGGTCGCGACAATGAGCAGTTCTTC.

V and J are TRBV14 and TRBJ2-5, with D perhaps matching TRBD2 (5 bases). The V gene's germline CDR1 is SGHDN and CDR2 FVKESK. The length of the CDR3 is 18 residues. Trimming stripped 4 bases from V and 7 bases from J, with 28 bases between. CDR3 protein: CASSPPPGQRNPWRTQYF. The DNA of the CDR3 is TGTGCCAGCAGCCCCCCTCCGGGCCAGCGGAACCCTTGGAGGACCCAGTACTTC.

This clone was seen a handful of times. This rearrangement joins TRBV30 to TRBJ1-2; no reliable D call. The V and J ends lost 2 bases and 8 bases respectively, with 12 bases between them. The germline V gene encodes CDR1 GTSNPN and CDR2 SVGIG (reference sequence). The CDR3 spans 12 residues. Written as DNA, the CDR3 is TGTGCCTGGAGTATAAGCACGAGGGGCTACACCTTC. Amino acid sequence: CAWSISTRGYTF.

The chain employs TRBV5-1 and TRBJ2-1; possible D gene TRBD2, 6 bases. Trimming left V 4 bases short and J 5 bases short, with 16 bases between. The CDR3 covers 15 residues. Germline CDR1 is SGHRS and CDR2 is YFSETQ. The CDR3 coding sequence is TGCGCCAGCAGCCCCGGGACCGGGGGAGACAATGAGCAGTTCTTC. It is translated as CASSPGTGGDNEQFF.

As DNA, the CDR3 is TGTGCCAGCTCACTAGGGACAACCACAGATACGCAGTATTTT. Its protein product is CASSLGTTTDTQYF. The chain couples TRBV18 to TRBJ2-3, with D tentatively TRBD1 (6 bases). CDR1 is KGHSH, CDR2 LQKENI, per germline. The CDR3 totals 14 residues. V lost 4 bases and J lost 2, with 10 bases in between. The entire variable domain, with the rest obtained from reference TRBV18 and TRBJ2-3, is as follows: NAGVMQNPRHLVRRRGQEARLRCSPMKGHSHVYWYRQLPEEGLKFMVYLQKENIIDESGMPKERFSAEFPKEGPSILRIQQVVRGDSAAYFCASSLGTTTDTQYFGPGTRLTVL.

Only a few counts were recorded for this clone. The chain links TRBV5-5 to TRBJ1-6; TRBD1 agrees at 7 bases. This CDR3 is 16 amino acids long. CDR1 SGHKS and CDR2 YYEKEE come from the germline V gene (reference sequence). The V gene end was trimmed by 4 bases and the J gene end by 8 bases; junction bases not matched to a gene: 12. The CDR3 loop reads CASSPRTGGIDSPLHF. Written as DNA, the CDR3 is TGTGCCAGCAGCCCGCGGACAGGCGGCATAGATTCACCCCTCCACTTT.